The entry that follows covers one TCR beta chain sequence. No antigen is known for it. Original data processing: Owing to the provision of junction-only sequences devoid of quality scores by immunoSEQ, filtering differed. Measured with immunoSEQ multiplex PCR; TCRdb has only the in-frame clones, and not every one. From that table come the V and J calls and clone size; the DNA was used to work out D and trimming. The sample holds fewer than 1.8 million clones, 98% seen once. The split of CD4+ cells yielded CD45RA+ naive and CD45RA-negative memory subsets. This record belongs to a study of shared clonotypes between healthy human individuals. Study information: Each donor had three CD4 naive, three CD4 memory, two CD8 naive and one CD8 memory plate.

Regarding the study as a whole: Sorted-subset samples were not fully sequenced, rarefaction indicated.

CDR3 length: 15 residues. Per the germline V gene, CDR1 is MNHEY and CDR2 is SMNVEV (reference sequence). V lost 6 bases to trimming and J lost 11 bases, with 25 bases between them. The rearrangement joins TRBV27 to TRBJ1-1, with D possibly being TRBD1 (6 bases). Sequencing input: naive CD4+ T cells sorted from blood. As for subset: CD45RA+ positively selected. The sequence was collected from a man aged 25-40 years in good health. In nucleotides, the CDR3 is TGTGCCAGCAGCCCCCGGGGCCGCGGGGGCGCGCAGGCTTTCTTT. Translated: CASSPRGRGGAQAFF.